The entry below gives a single T cell receptor (beta chain) sequence along with its context. Antigen specificity is unknown. This sample is drawn from a study of T cell responses to AZD1222 COVID-19 vaccine. General study findings and limits: CD4 TCRs linked to vaccination spanned spike, dominating at 160-218 and 743-854. With two AZD1222 doses given, Spike-specific TCR breadth and depth both rose. The donor cohort was predominantly white British with a female majority, and clonal diversity may have been underestimated.

V was trimmed by 0 bases and J by 4 bases, leaving 8 bases between them. The CDR3 is 14 residues long. The germline V gene encodes CDR1 SGHVS and CDR2 FQNEAQ. Produced via immunoSEQ multiplex PCR; TCRdb's table is partial and in-frame only. The table has 100,000 or so clones, approximately 91% seen once. Recipients boosted at about 4 weeks or about 12 weeks are pooled. The TCR was taken from an adult who received the AZD1222 COVID-19 vaccine. The V gene is TRBV7-8, the J gene TRBJ2-3; D may be TRBD2 (6 bases). Sequencing was performed on peripheral blood, taken 28 days after the second AZD1222 dose. Written as DNA, the CDR3 is TGTGCCAGCAGCTTAGCTCAGCGGGCAGATACGCAGTATTTT. Translated: CASSLAQRADTQYF.